The present T cell receptor (beta chain) was sequenced within a study of shared clonotypes between healthy human individuals (TCRdb year 2020). Background for the entire study: The cohort comprised a couple of women and three men aged 18 to 49 years. For each donor, three plates each were used for CD4 naive and CD4 memory, two plates were used for CD8 naive, and one plate was used for CD8 memory. To estimate repertoire size and how much clonotype sharing occurs between individuals, the study deeply sequenced the blood TCR repertoires of five healthy adults. To increase sequencing depth and limit assay-specific biases, TCR repertoire library preparation and sequencing were carried out by different laboratories using diverse techniques. Per donor, leukapheresis produced somewhere between about 0.8 and 9 billion PBMCs. General conclusions and limits of the study: Because the study included only a small number of donors, the genetic and exposure-history diversity represented was limited. Pairwise subsampling indicated that sequencing depth was expected to affect the degree of clonotype sharing among donors. Only blood was sampled, and tissue TCR repertoires likely differ from those in blood. Compared with non-shared clonotypes, the clonotypes found in all four sorted-subset donors had higher generation probabilities. Incomplete sequencing was indicated by rarefaction of sorted-subset datasets, despite the large sequencing depth. Naive subsets generally had larger estimated clonotype richness than memory subsets. Across a few donors, approximately 4.6% of naive CD4, 3% to 4% of naive CD8, around 2.5% of memory CD4, and 0.4% to 0.45% of memory CD8 clonotypes were shared.

TCR CDR3 regions were amplified from genomic DNA by multiplex PCR using the deep immunoSEQ assay. Extracted genomic DNA from each cell subset was distributed evenly across all wells of several immunoSEQ 96-well plates, and each plate was treated as a replicate. For sorted subsets, 150 to 250 ng genomic DNA, equal to tens of thousands of T cell genomes, was loaded into each replicate PCR. The purified libraries were quantified using a Qubit 3.0 fluorometer, sized with a Bioanalyzer 2100, and then quantified again using the KAPA Library Quantification kit. A separate single-read 150-cycle Illumina NextSeq 550 flow cell was used to sequence each immunoSEQ 96-well plate. The paper's processing steps were these. Because the immunoSEQ output included only junctional sequences and no quality scores, the filtering could not be the same as the filtering used for full-length reads. Sequences were annotated with PyIR, a Python wrapper for IgBLAST v1.9, using IMGT germline references to assign V/J genes and CDR3. Any read was removed if the V/J assignment was weak (E-value above 1e-6), the CDR3 was missing, or the read contained stop codons, out-of-frame junctions, or ambiguous translated residues. V3J clonotypes were defined by identical inferred V gene, J gene, and CDR3 amino acid sequence. Percentage overlap between repertoires was calculated by dividing the number of shared unique clonotypes by the size of the smaller repertoire. Three approaches were used to assess repertoire richness: RTK rarefaction, the Chao1 estimator, and Recon v2.1 estimates of unobserved clonotypes. Generation probabilities for all TCRbeta clonotypes obtained by the gDNA method from a handful of donors were computed using OLGA. TCRdb provides this immuneACCESS table in a form limited to in-frame rearrangements. Some clones are lacking; in checked studies, under half of them reflect an unresolved V gene, and why the rest are absent is not known. That table supplies the V and J calls and clone size; D and trimming were determined from the DNA. In this sample the table shows 2 million to 2.5 million clones, 85% to 95% of which occur a single time. The top ten clonotypes cover more than 0.35% of the sample.

The CDR3 contains 16 residues, cysteine and phenylalanine counted. This entry keeps only the CDR3 DNA: 48 bases, framed from base 1. The junction shows trimming of 6 bases on V and 5 bases on J, plus 20 bases between the germline ends. CDR1 SGHRS and CDR2 YFSETQ are derived from the germline V gene. As concerns this clone: The specificity of this receptor is unknown. No base quality information exists; no much larger clone differs at one position.

The donors were healthy, HIV-negative adults with no recently reported acute infections or vaccinations. Every donor was a Caucasian adult residing in Nashville, Tennessee, USA. CD4+ T cells were enriched by magnetic negative selection, after which naive cells were positively selected on CD45RA and the negative fraction was taken as the memory subset. After blood collection by leukapheresis, PBMCs were isolated using Ficoll-Histopaque density gradient centrifugation and then cryopreserved in the vapor phase of liquid nitrogen. Analytical flow cytometry was used to check the purity and quantity of each magnetically sorted T cell population. Genomic DNA was isolated from each sorted fraction and quantified by UV absorbance on a Nanodrop 2000c.

The sample was naive CD4+ T cells from PBMCs. The sample's cell subset or site, from its label and the paper: CD45RA+ positively selected. The V and J segments used are TRBV5-1 and TRBJ2-2; the D gene could be TRBD1 or TRBD2, each one agreeing over 5 bases. The sequence was obtained from a man between 18 and 29 years old in good health. Some clones in this sample may be carry-over from other donors' samples. The sequence in DNA is TGCGCCAGCATGGGCGGTGGGCTAGCAGGGACCGGGGAGCTGTTTTTT. Its amino acids are CASMGGGLAGTGELFF. Extended through the reference TRBV5-1 and TRBJ2-2 proteins, this CDR3 yields the full variable domain: KAGVTQTPRYLIKTRGQQVTLSCSPISGHRSVSWYQQTPGQGLQFLFEYFSETQRNKGNFPGRFSGRQFSNSRSEMNVSTLELGDSALYLCASMGGGLAGTGELFFGEGSRLTVL.